This TCR beta chain originates from a study of OX40 agonist ivuxolimab in advanced cancers. Study as a whole: Patients were given ivuxolimab, an antibody that agonizes OX40 (CD134). Patients undergoing dose escalation presented with hepatocellular carcinoma, melanoma, renal cell or head and neck cancer.

Blood got drawn at baseline, again on cycle 4 day 1, and then on cycle 7 day 1. The CDR3 sequence is 18 residues long. In germline, CDR1 is SGHDN, CDR2 FVKESK. V was clipped by 2 bases and J by 0 bases, with 16 bases between them. TCRdb's table, derived via immunoSEQ multiplex PCR, lists solely in-frame clones and lacks some. The sample has 15,000 to 20,000 clones; 75% to 85% are singletons. The chain recombines TRBV14 with TRBJ2-2; D gene ambiguous. The source material was CD4+ or CD8+ T cells sorted from blood, sampled in a trial of the OX40 agonist ivuxolimab. This TCR came from an adult with an advanced solid tumor such as melanoma, head and neck, liver or kidney cancer. The CDR3 nucleotides are TGTGCCAGCAGCCAAATGGTAGTTTCTACGGCGAACACCGGGGAGCTGTTTTTT. It yields the protein CASSQMVVSTANTGELFF.